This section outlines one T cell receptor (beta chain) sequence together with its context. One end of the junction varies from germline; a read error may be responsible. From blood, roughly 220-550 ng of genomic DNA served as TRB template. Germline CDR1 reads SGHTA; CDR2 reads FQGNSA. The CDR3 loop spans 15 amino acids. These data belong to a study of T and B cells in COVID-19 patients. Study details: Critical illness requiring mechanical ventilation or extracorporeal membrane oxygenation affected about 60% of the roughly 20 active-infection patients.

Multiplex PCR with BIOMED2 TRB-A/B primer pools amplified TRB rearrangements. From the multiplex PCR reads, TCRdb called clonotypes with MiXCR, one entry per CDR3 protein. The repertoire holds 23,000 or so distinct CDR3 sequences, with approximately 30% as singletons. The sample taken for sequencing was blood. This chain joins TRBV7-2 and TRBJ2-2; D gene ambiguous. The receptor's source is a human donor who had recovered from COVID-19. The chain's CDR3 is CSSSPVRRNTGELFF. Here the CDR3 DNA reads TGTTCCAGCAGCCCTGTAAGGCGGAACACCGGGGAGCTGTTTTTT.